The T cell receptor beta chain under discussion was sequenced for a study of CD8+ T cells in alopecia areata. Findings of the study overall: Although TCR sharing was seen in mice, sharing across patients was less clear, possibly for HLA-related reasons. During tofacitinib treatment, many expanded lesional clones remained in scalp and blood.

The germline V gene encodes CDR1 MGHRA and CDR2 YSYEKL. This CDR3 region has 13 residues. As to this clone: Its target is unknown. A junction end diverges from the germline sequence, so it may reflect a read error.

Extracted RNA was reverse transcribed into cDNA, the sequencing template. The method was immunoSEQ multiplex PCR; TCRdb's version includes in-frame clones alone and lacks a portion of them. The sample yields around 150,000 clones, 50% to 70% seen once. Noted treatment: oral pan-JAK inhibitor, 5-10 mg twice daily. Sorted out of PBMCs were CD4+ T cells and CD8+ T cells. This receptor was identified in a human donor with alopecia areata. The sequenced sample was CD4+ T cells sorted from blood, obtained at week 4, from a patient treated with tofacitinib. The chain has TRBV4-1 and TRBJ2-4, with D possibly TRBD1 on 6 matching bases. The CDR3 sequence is CASSQELDRIRYF. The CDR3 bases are TGCGCCAGCAGCCAAGAGCTGGACAGAATTCGGTACTTC.